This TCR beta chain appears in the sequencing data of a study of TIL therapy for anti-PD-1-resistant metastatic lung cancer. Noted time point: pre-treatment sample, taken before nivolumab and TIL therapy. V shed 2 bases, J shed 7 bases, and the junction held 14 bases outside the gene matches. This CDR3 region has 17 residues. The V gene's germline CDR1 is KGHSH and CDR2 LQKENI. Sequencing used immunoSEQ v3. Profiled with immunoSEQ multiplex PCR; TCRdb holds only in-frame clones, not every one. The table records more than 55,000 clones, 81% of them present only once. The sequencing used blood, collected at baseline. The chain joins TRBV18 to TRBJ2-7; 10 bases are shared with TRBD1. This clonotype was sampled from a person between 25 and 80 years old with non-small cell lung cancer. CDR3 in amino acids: CASSPTAAGTGAGEQYF. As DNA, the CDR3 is TGTGCCAGCTCACCAACCGCCGCTGGGACAGGGGCGGGGGAGCAGTACTTC.